Presented here are 25 T cell receptor beta chains from one specimen sequenced in a study of T cells in Graves' hyperthyroidism and ophthalmopathy (dated 2019 in TCRdb). Libraries came from multiplex PCR. Sequencing instrument: Illumina HiSeq 2000. The TCR beta CDR3 regions were amplified from RNA transcripts. The TCR CDR3 was subjected to a first round of RT-PCR using the HTBI primer set and the Qiagen OneStep RT-PCR kit. TCRdb reprocessing: public reads trimmed at Q25 with fastp, clones called with MiXCR, in-frame beta chains kept. Duplicate CDR3 protein sequences are folded into a single record with the most common DNA and genes. This sample is represented by about 640,000 distinct CDR3 sequences; approximately 42% of them were singletons. The ten top clones hold more than 7% of the sample. Sequenced sample: peripheral blood or thyroid tissue (not recorded which). The receptors originated from an adult man with Graves' disease, either hyperthyroidism or ophthalmopathy (not recorded which).

This clonotype was observed at least ten times. The V and J genes are TRBV7-9 and TRBJ1-2; weak D call: TRBD1 (5 bases). Germline V gene sequence: CDR1 SEHNR, CDR2 FQNEAQ (reference sequence). The ends were cut back, 9 bases at V and 4 bases at J, with 12 bases in the middle. The CDR3 length is 12 residues. The CDR3 bases are TGTGCCAGTAGTAGCGGGACCTATGGCTACACCTTC. Translating it yields CASSSGTYGYTF.

The genes are TRBV19 and TRBJ1-6; no firm D call. Germline V CDR1 and CDR2: LNHDA, SQIVND (reference sequence). The CDR3 has 15 amino acids. Trimming stripped 3 bases from V and 10 bases from J, with 16 bases between. The CDR3 here is CASSIPWAADSPLHF. The CDR3 DNA is TGTGCCAGTAGTATTCCGTGGGCCGCCGACTCACCCCTCCACTTT. The whole variable domain, remainder taken from reference TRBV19 and TRBJ1-6, is DGGITQSPKYLFRKEGQNVTLSCEQNLNHDAMYWYRQDPGQGLRLIYYSQIVNDFQKGDIAEGYSVSREKKESFPLTVTSAQKNPTAFYLCASSIPWAADSPLHFGNGTRLTVT.

In its sample, this clonotype was seen many times. The chain has TRBV7-9 and TRBJ2-5; D unclear. The V gene lost 1 base and the J gene lost 2 bases, with 11 bases spanning the gap. CDR3 length: 15 residues. Germline-derived CDR1 and CDR2 are SEHNR and FQNEAQ (reference sequence). The CDR3 DNA reads as TGTGCCAGCAGCTTAGACCGGACGGTACAAGAGACCCAGTACTTC. Protein: CASSLDRTVQETQYF.

Of note for this clonotype: One base away lies a much larger clone, so this may be a sequencing read error. V and J are TRBV2 and TRBJ1-4, with 9 bases aligning to TRBD1. Germline-derived CDR1 and CDR2 are SNHLY and FYNNEI. This CDR3 comprises 12 residues. The CDR3 DNA reads TGTGCCAGCGGAGGGACAGGGTGGAAACTGCTTTTT. This codes for CASGGTGWKLLF.

The CDR3 DNA follows: TGCAGCGTTGTAGGGAGGGCTTTCTTT. Its translation is CSVVGRAFF. This sequence joins TRBV29-1 and TRBJ1-1; D not certain. The CDR3 length is 9 residues. V was shortened by 4 bases and J by 11 bases, with 8 bases between the two germline ends. Germline values: CDR1 SQVTM, CDR2 ANQGSEA.

On this clonotype: One end of the junction is discordant with germline, which a read error may explain. CDR3 sequence: CASSPRARTGYTF. The CDR3 DNA follows: TGCGCCAGCAGCCCCCGAGCGAGGACGGGCTACACCTTC. The gene calls are TRBV11-3 and TRBJ1-2, with unresolved D. The CDR3 loop spans 13 amino acids. Germline V gene lookup returns CDR1 SGHNT and CDR2 YENEEA.

There are a few counts of this clonotype. This rearrangement joins TRBV7-9 to TRBJ2-2; the match to TRBD2 covers 9 bases. The trim removed 5 bases at V and 4 bases at J, leaving 8 bases unmatched. CDR3 length equals 16 residues. The germline V gene encodes CDR1 SEHNR and CDR2 FQNEAQ (reference sequence). CDR3 in DNA: TGTGCCAGCAGCCCAGTAGCGGGAGTGGGCACCGGGGAGCTGTTTTTT. Translation gives CASSPVAGVGTGELFF.

The V and J genes are TRBV2 and TRBJ1-2, with a possible D match to TRBD1 (6 bases). Germline CDR1 is SNHLY and CDR2 is FYNNEI. There are 13 residues in the CDR3. The germline V and J ends were trimmed by 8 bases and 7 bases, with 17 bases remaining between them. Written as DNA, the CDR3 is TGTGCCAGCCGCACCAAACAGGGATCTGGCTACACCTTC. Its protein product is CASRTKQGSGYTF.

As for this clonotype: This may arise from a read error, as a much more abundant clone is one base away. The chain combines TRBV2 with TRBJ1-1, with unresolved D. Germline loops: CDR1 SNHLY, CDR2 FYNNEI. The V gene lost 4 bases and the J gene lost 6 bases, with 12 bases spanning the gap. The CDR3 is 13 amino acids. CDR3: CASSGGRIAEAFF. Written as DNA, the CDR3 is TGTGCCAGCAGTGGAGGGCGTATCGCTGAAGCTTTCTTT.

The chain links TRBV9 to TRBJ2-5; D ambiguous. V was trimmed by 1 base and J by 2 bases, leaving 15 bases between them. Germline CDR1 and CDR2: SGDLS and YYNGEE. The CDR3 is 16 residues long. The DNA for the CDR3 is TGTGCCAGCAGCGTAAACGAGGTGCCAGATCAAGAGACCCAGTACTTC. Amino acid sequence: CASSVNEVPDQETQYF.

This clonotype was seen ten or more times. This rearrangement joins TRBV5-1 to TRBJ1-2; TRBD1 is a possible D gene (5 bases). The V end was cut by 0 bases, the J end by 0 bases, with 6 bases between. The CDR3 length is 14 residues. Germline-derived CDR1 and CDR2 are SGHRS and YFSETQ. The DNA of the CDR3 is TGCGCCAGCAGCTTGGGACAGTCTAACTATGGCTACACCTTC. Protein product: CASSLGQSNYGYTF.

This clonotype showed up many times. The V gene is TRBV29-1, the J gene TRBJ2-5; a possible D gene is TRBD2 (6 bases). Germline loops: CDR1 SQVTM, CDR2 ANQGSEA. Trimming removed 4 bases from V and 1 base from J, with 7 bases in between. The CDR3 is 12 amino acids. In DNA, the CDR3 is TGCAGCGTTGCAGCGGGCCAAGAGACCCAGTACTTC. The encoded protein is CSVAAGQETQYF.

This chain connects TRBV10-3 to TRBJ2-7; maybe TRBD1 (5 bases). The CDR3 has 14 residues. Trimming removed 3 bases at V and 3 bases at J, with 12 bases between. Germline V gene sequence: CDR1 ENHRY, CDR2 SYGVKD. The CDR3 nucleotides are TGTGCCATCAGTGAAAGAGACAGCATCTACGAGCAGTACTTC. Protein product: CAISERDSIYEQYF.

In its sample, this clonotype was seen many times. CDR3 sequence reads: CASSHTGENTIYF. CDR3 nucleotides: TGCGCCAGCAGCCACACCGGGGAAAACACCATATATTTT. This chain uses TRBV4-1 with TRBJ1-3; D is undetermined. Germline CDR1 MGHRA, CDR2 YSYEKL. This CDR3 has 13 residues. The V gene lost 3 bases and the J gene lost 6 bases, with 9 bases spanning the gap.

This clonotype was observed at least ten times. V is TRBV29-1 and J is TRBJ2-5; 8 nucleotides agree with TRBD1. The germline gives CDR1 SQVTM, CDR2 ANQGSEA. V was pared by 7 bases and J by 1 base, with 11 bases of the junction left unmatched. This CDR3 contains 15 residues. Here the CDR3 DNA reads TGCAGCGCCAGGCCCGACAGGGGTGGCCAAGAGACCCAGTACTTC. Its translation is CSARPDRGGQETQYF.

V usage is TRBV7-6 and J usage is TRBJ2-2; perhaps D is TRBD1 or TRBD2 (5 bases each). The germline gives CDR1 SGHVS, CDR2 FNYEAQ. CDR3 length: 16 amino acids. Trimming took 1 base from V and 4 from J, leaving 13 bases between them. DNA of the CDR3: TGTGCCAGCAGCTTAGATGCGTTTGGGGGCACCGGGGAGCTGTTTTTT. Protein sequence: CASSLDAFGGTGELFF.

In its sample, this clonotype was seen many times. The rearrangement uses TRBV29-1 and TRBJ1-4, with 8 bases identical to TRBD1. The CDR3 has 14 residues. Germline trimming cut 7 bases from V and 1 base from J; bases unmatched to any gene: 5. The V gene's germline CDR1 is SQVTM and CDR2 ANQGSEA. The CDR3 protein is CSAGQGQTNEKLFF. The CDR3 bases are TGCAGCGCAGGACAGGGACAAACTAATGAAAAACTGTTTTTT. Based on the CDR3 plus reference TRBV29-1 and TRBJ1-4, the full variable domain is SAVISQKPSRDICQRGTSLTIQCQVDSQVTMMFWYRQQPGQSLTLIATANQGSEATYESGFVIDKFPISRPNLTFSTLTVSNMSPEDSSIYLCSAGQGQTNEKLFFGSGTQLSVL.

The chain has TRBV6-1 and TRBJ1-1; 7 bases agree with TRBD1. V gave up 8 bases and J gave up 1 base; unmatched junction bases: 10. CDR3 length: 15 residues. Looked up from germline, CDR1 is MNHNS and CDR2 is SASEGT. The CDR3 loop is CASSHRAGGNTEAFF. The CDR3 nucleotides are TGTGCCAGCTCCCATAGGGCAGGGGGGAACACTGAAGCTTTCTTT.

This clonotype has more than one count but fewer than ten. This rearrangement joins TRBV20-1 to TRBJ2-7; a possible D gene is TRBD1 (5 bases). Trimming left V 0 bases short and J 2 bases short, with 11 bases between. Germline V gene lookup returns CDR1 DFQATT and CDR2 SNEGSKA (reference sequence). The CDR3 has 14 amino acids. For the CDR3, the DNA is TGCAGTGCTAGAGATCACTCAGGGACCTACGAGCAGTACTTC. Translated: CSARDHSGTYEQYF.

Many counts were recorded for this clonotype. The chain uses TRBV11-2 and TRBJ1-4; possibly TRBD1 for D (5 bases). Germline values: CDR1 SGHAT, CDR2 FQNNGV. CDR3 length: 15 residues. V lost 1 base and J lost 5, with 11 bases in between. In DNA form, the CDR3 reads TGTGCCAGCAGCTTAGGAGGGGCAGGGAATGAAAAACTGTTTTTT. Its protein is CASSLGGAGNEKLFF.

This clonotype has ten or more counts. V is TRBV7-2 and J is TRBJ1-6; D gene unclear. Trimming cost V 3 bases and J 7 bases, with 1 base left between them. CDR3 size: 11 residues. Looked up from germline, CDR1 is SGHTA and CDR2 is FQGNSA. This CDR3 reads CASSLNSPLHF. DNA for the CDR3: TGTGCCAGCAGCTTGAATTCACCCCTCCACTTT.

The count of this clonotype is one. Here the CDR3 reads CSAQGEQGGNTEAFF. CDR3 DNA sequence: TGCAGTGCTCAGGGCGAACAGGGGGGGAACACTGAAGCTTTCTTT. This chain connects TRBV20-1 to TRBJ1-1, with 8 bases identical to TRBD1. The germline V gene encodes CDR1 DFQATT and CDR2 SNEGSKA (reference sequence). CDR3 length: 15 residues. V lost 5 bases to trimming and J lost 1 base; unmatched junction nucleotides: 9.

There are many counts of this clonotype. This chain links TRBV4-1 with TRBJ1-6; 8 positions agree with TRBD1. Per the germline V gene, CDR1 is MGHRA and CDR2 is YSYEKL. V shed 3 bases and J 5 bases; nucleotides not matched to a gene: 9. This CDR3 region has 17 residues. The CDR3 nucleotides read TGCGCCAGCAGCCAGGACGACAGGGGAGCGAATAATTCACCCCTCCACTTT. It specifies CASSQDDRGANNSPLHF.

The CDR3 DNA reads as TGTACCAGCACCCCGGGAGTTAACTATGGCTACACCTTC. It specifies CTSTPGVNYGYTF. This chain uses TRBV7-2 with TRBJ1-2; D is unresolved. This CDR3 comprises 13 residues. In germline, CDR1 is SGHTA, CDR2 FQGNSA. Trimming stripped 7 bases from V and 1 base from J, with 10 bases between.

V gene TRBV7-9 combines with J gene TRBJ2-7; 9 nucleotides line up with TRBD2. The CDR3 runs to 16 residues. The germline CDR1 and CDR2 sequences are SEHNR and FQNEAQ (reference sequence). The V segment lost 3 bases and the J segment 4 bases; nucleotides outside the gene matches: 10. CDR3: CASSFCDMRGGYEQYF. The DNA for the CDR3 is TGTGCCAGCAGCTTCTGCGACATGCGGGGGGGATACGAGCAGTACTTC.